This entry lists 3 T cell receptor beta chains sequenced from one sample in a study of control samples from healthy donors and cancer patients. Generated by immunoSEQ multiplex PCR, the TCRdb table keeps only in-frame clones and is missing some. The data contain 120,000 to 150,000 clones, roughly nine tenths of them singletons. Sequences were obtained from blood. Receptors originate from a woman in her twenties or thirties in good health.

In this sample, this clone turned up once. V usage is TRBV5-6 and J usage is TRBJ1-2; 8 bases are shared with TRBD1. After removal of 4 bases from V and 4 bases from J, the junction contained 9 bases not matched to a gene. This CDR3 spans 15 amino acids. Germline V CDR1 and CDR2: SGHDT, YYEEEE. CDR3 nucleotides: TGTGCCAGCAGCACAGGACAGGGAAGGGTCTATGGCTACACCTTC. As protein: CASSTGQGRVYGYTF. Together with reference TRBV5-6 and TRBJ1-2, the CDR3 gives the full variable domain: DAGVTQSPTHLIKTRGQQVTLRCSPKSGHDTVSWYQQALGQGPQFIFQYYEEEERQRGNFPDRFSGHQFPNYSSELNVNALLLGDSALYLCASSTGQGRVYGYTFGSGTRLTVV.

A single count supports this clone. The chain combines TRBV7-9 with TRBJ2-3; TRBD2 agrees at 15 bases. The V gene's germline CDR1 is SEHNR and CDR2 FQNEAQ (reference sequence). The CDR3 is 17 amino acids. Trimming removed 5 bases from V and 2 bases from J; junction bases left unmatched: 5. CDR3 sequence reads: CASSKGLAGGATDTQYF. The CDR3 bases are TGTGCCAGCAGCAAGGGACTAGCGGGAGGCGCCACAGATACGCAGTATTTT.

The chain employs TRBV3-1 (or the pseudogene TRBV3-2) and TRBJ1-2, with a tentative D call TRBD1 (5 bases). Trimming pared 0 bases from V and 7 bases from J, leaving 15 bases between. The CDR3 covers 15 residues. CDR1 and CDR2 from the germline V gene are LGHDT and YNNKEL (reference sequence). DNA of the CDR3: TGTGCCAGCAGCCAAGAGGCCAGGGCTATGATTGGCTACACCTTC. Translation gives CASSQEARAMIGYTF.